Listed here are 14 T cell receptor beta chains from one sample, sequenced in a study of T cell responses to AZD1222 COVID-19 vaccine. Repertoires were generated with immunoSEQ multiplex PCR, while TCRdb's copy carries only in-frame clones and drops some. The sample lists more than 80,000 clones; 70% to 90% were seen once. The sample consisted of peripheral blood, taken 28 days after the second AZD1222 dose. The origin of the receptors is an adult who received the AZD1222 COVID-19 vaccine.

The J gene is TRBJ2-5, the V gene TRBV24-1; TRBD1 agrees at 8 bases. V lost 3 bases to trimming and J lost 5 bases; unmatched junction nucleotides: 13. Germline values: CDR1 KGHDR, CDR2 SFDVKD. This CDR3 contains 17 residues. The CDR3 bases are TGTGCCACCAGTGATCGCCCCTCCAGGGGGCTCTTGGAGACCCAGTACTTC. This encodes CATSDRPSRGLLETQYF.

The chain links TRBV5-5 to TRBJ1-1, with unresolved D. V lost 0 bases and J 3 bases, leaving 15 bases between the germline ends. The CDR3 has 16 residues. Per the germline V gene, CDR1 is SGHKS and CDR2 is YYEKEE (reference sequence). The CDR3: CASSLAFLGTDTEAFF. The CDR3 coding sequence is TGTGCCAGCAGCTTGGCCTTTCTGGGAACTGACACTGAAGCTTTCTTT. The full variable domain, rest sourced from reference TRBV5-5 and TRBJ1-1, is DAGVTQSPTHLIKTRGQQVTLRCSPISGHKSVSWYQQVLGQGPQFIFQYYEKEERGRGNFPDRFSARQFPNYSSELNVNALLLGDSALYLCASSLAFLGTDTEAFFGQGTRLTVV.

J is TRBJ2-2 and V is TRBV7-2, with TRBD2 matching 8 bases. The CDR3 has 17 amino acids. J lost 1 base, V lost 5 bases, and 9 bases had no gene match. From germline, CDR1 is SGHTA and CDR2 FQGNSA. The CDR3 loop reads CASSPQASGQNTGELFF. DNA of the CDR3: TGTGCCAGCAGCCCCCAAGCTAGCGGGCAGAACACCGGGGAGCTGTTTTTT.

The chain's CDR3 is CASSLNARMNTEAFF. The CDR3, as DNA: TGTGCCAGCAGCTTAAACGCCAGGATGAACACTGAAGCTTTCTTT. This chain links TRBV7-8 with TRBJ1-1; D unclear. The CDR3 contains 15 residues. Trimming pared 2 bases from V and 0 bases from J, leaving 10 bases between. Germline CDR1 and CDR2: SGHVS and FQNEAQ.

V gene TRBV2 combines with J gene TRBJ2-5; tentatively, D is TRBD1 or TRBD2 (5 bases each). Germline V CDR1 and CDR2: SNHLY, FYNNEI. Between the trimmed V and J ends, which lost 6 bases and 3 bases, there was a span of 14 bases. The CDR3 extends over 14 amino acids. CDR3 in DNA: TGTGCCAGCAGGGACCGGGACGGTAAAGAGACCCAGTACTTC. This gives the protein CASRDRDGKETQYF.

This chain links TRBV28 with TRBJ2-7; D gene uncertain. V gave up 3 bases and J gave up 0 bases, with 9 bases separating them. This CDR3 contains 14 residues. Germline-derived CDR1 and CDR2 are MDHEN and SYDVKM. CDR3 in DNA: TGTGCCAGCAGTTTGGTACAGTTCTCCTACGAGCAGTACTTC. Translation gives CASSLVQFSYEQYF.

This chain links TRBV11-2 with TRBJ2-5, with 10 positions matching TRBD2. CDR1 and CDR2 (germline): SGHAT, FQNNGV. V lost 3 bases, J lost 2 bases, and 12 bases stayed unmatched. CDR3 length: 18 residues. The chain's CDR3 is CASSFQPGSGGPQETQYF. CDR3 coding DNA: TGTGCCAGCAGCTTCCAACCCGGTAGCGGGGGGCCACAAGAGACCCAGTACTTC.

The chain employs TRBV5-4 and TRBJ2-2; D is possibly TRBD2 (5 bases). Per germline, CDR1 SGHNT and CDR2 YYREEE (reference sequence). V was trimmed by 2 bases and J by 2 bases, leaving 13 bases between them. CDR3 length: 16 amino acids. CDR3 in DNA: TGTGCCAGCAGCTTCTATAGAGGGAGTAACACCGGGGAGCTGTTTTTT. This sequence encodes CASSFYRGSNTGELFF.

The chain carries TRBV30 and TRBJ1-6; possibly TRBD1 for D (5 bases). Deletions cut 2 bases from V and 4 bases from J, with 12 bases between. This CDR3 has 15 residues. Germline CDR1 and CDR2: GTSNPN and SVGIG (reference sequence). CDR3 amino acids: CAWSPPGVYNSPLHF. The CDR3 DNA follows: TGTGCCTGGAGTCCGCCGGGGGTTTATAATTCACCCCTCCACTTT.

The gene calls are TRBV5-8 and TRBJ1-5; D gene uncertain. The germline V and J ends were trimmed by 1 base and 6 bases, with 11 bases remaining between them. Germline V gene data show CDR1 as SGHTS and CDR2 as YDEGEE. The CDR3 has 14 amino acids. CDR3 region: CASSLRGWGQPQHF. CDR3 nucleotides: TGTGCCAGCAGCTTGCGGGGATGGGGTCAGCCCCAGCATTTT.

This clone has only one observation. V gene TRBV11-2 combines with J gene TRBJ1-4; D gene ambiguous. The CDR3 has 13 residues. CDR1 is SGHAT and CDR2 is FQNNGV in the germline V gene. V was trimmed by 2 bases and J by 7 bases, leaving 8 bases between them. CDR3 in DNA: TGTGCCAGCAGCTTAAATCCGGGTGAAAAACTGTTTTTT. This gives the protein CASSLNPGEKLFF.

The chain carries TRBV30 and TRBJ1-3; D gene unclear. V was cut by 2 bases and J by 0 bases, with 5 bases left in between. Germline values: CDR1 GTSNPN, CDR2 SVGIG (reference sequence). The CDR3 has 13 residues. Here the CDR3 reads CAWSPISGNTIYF. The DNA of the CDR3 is TGTGCCTGGAGTCCTATCTCTGGAAACACCATATATTTT.

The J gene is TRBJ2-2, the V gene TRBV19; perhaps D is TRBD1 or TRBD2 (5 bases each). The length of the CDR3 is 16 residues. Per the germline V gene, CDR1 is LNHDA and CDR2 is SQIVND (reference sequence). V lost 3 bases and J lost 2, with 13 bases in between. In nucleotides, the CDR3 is TGTGCCAGTAGTATGAGGGGAATCCCTAACACCGGGGAGCTGTTTTTT. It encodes CASSMRGIPNTGELFF.

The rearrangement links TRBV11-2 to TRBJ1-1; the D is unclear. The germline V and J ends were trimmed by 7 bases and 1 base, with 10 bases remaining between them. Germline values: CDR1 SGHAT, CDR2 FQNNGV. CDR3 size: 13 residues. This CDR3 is CASNWGRNTEAFF. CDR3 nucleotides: TGTGCCAGCAACTGGGGAAGGAACACTGAAGCTTTCTTT. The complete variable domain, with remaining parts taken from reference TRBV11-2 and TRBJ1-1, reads EAGVAQSPRYKIIEKRQSVAFWCNPISGHATLYWYQQILGQGPKLLIQFQNNGVVDDSQLPKDRFSAERLKGVDSTLKIQPAKLEDSAVYLCASNWGRNTEAFFGQGTRLTVV.